A selection of T cell receptor beta chains follows, all from one sample in a study of control samples from healthy donors and cancer patients. Profiled with immunoSEQ multiplex PCR; TCRdb holds only in-frame clones, not every one. This table holds approximately 94,000 clones, roughly 92% found once. Sequenced input: blood. These TCRs come from a woman in her thirties in good health. CDR3s include the opening cysteine and the closing phenylalanine or tryptophan. The order of the fields is D gene, clone size, J gene, V gene, CDR3 DNA, CDR3 protein. The D gene is left open where the match is weak. Clone size is given for some rows only: seen once, a few or many times, or a class if the clone is expanded.

>TRBD1|NA|TRBJ2-5|TRBV9
TGTGCCAGCAGCGAAGGGACAGGGGGCCAAGAGACCCAGTACTTC
CASSEGTGGQETQYF
>NA|NA|TRBJ2-5|TRBV19
TGTGCCAGTAGTATACGTGGGGACATAGGAGCGACCCAGTACTTC
CASSIRGDIGATQYF
>TRBD1|NA|TRBJ1-4|TRBV5-4
TGTGCCAGCAGCTTGGGGACAGGGGTTGAAAAACTGTTTTTT
CASSLGTGVEKLFF
>NA|NA|TRBJ1-4|TRBV28
TGTGCCAGCAGTAATCCGGGAGGGAAAGAAAAACTGTTTTTT
CASSNPGGKEKLFF
>TRBD1|NA|TRBJ1-1|TRBV28
TGTGCCAGCAGCAGGGGGGCATTCCCTGAAGCTTTCTTT
CASSRGAFPEAFF
>NA|NA|TRBJ2-2|TRBV14
TGTGCCAGCAGCCAAGTGAACTCGAACACCGGGGAGCTGTTTTTT
CASSQVNSNTGELFF
>TRBD1|NA|TRBJ2-7|TRBV4-1
TGCGCCAGCAGCCCAATGGGACAGGGGGAATACTACGAGCAGTACTTC
CASSPMGQGEYYEQYF
>NA|NA|TRBJ2-7|TRBV2
TGTGCCAGCAGCCTAAAAACCGAGCAGTACTTC
CASSLKTEQYF
>NA|once|TRBJ2-3|TRBV27
TGTGCCAGCAATACCGTTGCGGCTAGCACAGATACGCAGTATTTT
CASNTVAASTDTQYF
>NA|NA|TRBJ1-4|TRBV18
TGTGCCAGCTCACCAAGCAGGGGTACGAGGGAAAAACTGTTTTTT
CASSPSRGTREKLFF
>TRBD1|NA|TRBJ1-4|TRBV11-1
TGTGCCAGCAGCAAACCGGGACAGGCACCTGAAAAACTGTTTTTT
CASSKPGQAPEKLFF
>NA|NA|TRBJ1-1|TRBV7-3
TGTGCCAGCAGCTTACGCAGGGAAACTGAAGCTTTCTTT
CASSLRRETEAFF
>NA|once|TRBJ2-7|TRBV3-1/TRBV3-2
TGTGCCAGCTATGGGGGACCGACCTACGAGCAGTACTTC
CASYGGPTYEQYF
>NA|NA|TRBJ1-5|TRBV3-1/TRBV3-2
TGTGCCAGCAGCCTTAACGCCGGGACTGGCAATCAGCCCCAGCATTTT
CASSLNAGTGNQPQHF
>NA|NA|TRBJ2-7|TRBV1
TGCACCAGCAGCCAAGGACAGGGTGCCGAGCAGTACTTC
CTSSQGQGAEQYF
>NA|NA|TRBJ1-1|TRBV25-1
TGTGCCAGCAGACAGAACACTGAAGCTTTCTTT
CASRQNTEAFF
>NA|few|TRBJ1-1|TRBV24-1
TGTGCCACCAGTAAGTCACCGAACACTGAAGCTTTCTTT
CATSKSPNTEAFF
>TRBD1|NA|TRBJ2-2|TRBV5-4
TGTGCCAGCAGCCCACCAGGGGGTGGTCCCGGGGAGCTGTTTTTT
CASSPPGGGPGELFF
>NA|once|TRBJ1-5|TRBV6-5
TGTGCCAGCAGTTACGCCCCCGAGGGTGGCCAGCCCCAGCATTTT
CASSYAPEGGQPQHF
>NA|NA|TRBJ2-1|TRBV28
TGTGCCAGCAGTTTCACTAGGCAGTTCTTC
CASSFTRQFF
>TRBD1|NA|TRBJ1-3|TRBV6-2/TRBV6-3
TGTGCCAGCAGTTACTCTGGGACAGCTGGAAACACCATATATTTT
CASSYSGTAGNTIYF
>NA|NA|TRBJ1-4|TRBV19
TGTGCCAGTAGTATCCGATCCTCGGCTAATGAAAAACTGTTTTTT
CASSIRSSANEKLFF